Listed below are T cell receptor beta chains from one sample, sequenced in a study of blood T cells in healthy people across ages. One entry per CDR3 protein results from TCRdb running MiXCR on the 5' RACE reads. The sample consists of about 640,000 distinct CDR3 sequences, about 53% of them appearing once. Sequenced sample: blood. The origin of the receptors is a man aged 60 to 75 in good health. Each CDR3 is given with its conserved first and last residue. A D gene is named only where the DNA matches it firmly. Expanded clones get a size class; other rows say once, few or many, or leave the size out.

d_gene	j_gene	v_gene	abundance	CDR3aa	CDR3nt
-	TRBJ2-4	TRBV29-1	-	CSVEEGGLTQYF	TGCAGCGTTGAAGAGGGCGGCCTAACCCAGTACTTC
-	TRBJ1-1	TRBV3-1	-	CASSQDTVQGKAFF	TGTGCCAGCAGCCAAGATACAGTCCAGGGTAAGGCTTTCTTT
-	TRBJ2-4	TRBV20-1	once	CSAVRGGLAKNIQYF	TGCAGTGCTGTCCGTGGCGGCTTAGCCAAAAACATTCAGTACTTC
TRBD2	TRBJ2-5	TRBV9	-	CASSVASGGYQETQYF	TGTGCCAGCAGCGTAGCTAGCGGGGGGTACCAAGAGACCCAGTACTTC
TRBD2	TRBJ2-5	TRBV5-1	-	CASSGGLAVGETQYF	TGCGCCAGCAGCGGGGGACTAGCGGTCGGGGAGACCCAGTACTTC
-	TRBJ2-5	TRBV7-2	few	CASSPRPRETQYF	TGTGCCAGCAGCCCCCGTCCGCGGGAGACCCAGTACTTC
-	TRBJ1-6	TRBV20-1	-	CSARAEGPLDSPLHF	TGCAGTGCTAGAGCCGAGGGGCCACTGGATTCACCCCTCCACTTT
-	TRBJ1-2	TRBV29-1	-	CSVAGTSNYGYTF	TGCAGCGTTGCGGGCACCTCTAACTATGGCTACACCTTC
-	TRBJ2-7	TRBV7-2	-	CASSLVSGSDYEQYF	TGTGCCAGCAGCTTAGTCTCAGGGAGTGACTACGAGCAGTACTTC
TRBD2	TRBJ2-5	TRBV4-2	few	CASSQATIAGGLETQYF	TGTGCCAGCAGCCAGGCTACTATTGCGGGGGGGTTAGAGACCCAGTACTTC
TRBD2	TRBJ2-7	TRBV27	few	CASSLSRGARYEQYF	TGTGCCAGCAGTTTATCGCGGGGGGCCCGCTACGAGCAGTACTTC
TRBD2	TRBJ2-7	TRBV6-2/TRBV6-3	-	CASSFTSGGHEQYF	TGTGCCAGCAGTTTCACTAGCGGGGGGCATGAGCAGTACTTC
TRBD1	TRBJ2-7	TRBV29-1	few	CSVGTGSIYEQYF	TGCAGCGTCGGGACAGGGAGTATCTACGAGCAGTACTTC
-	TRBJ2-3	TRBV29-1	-	CSVHNPGPTTDTQYF	TGCAGCGTTCACAATCCGGGACCGACCACAGATACGCAGTATTTT
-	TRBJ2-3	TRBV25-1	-	CASSEYNGHTQYF	TGTGCCAGCAGTGAATATAATGGTCATACGCAGTATTTT
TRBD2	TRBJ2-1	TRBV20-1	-	CSARDLAGGSEQFF	TGCAGTGCTAGAGATCTAGCGGGGGGGAGTGAGCAGTTCTTC
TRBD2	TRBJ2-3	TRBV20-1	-	CSARGTSGGETDTQYF	TGCAGTGCCCGAGGGACTAGCGGGGGGGAGACAGATACGCAGTATTTT
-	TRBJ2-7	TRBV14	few	CASSPRVGAFSYEQYF	TGTGCCAGCAGCCCCCGTGTGGGGGCCTTTTCCTACGAGCAGTACTTC
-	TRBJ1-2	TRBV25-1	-	CASSRNLGDGHGYTF	TGTGCCAGCAGTCGGAACTTAGGGGATGGGCATGGCTACACCTTC
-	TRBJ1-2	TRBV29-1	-	CSVDESHTF	TGCAGCGTTGACGAGAGCCACACCTTC
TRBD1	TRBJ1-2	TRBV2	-	CASRADDRAYGYTF	TGTGCCAGCAGGGCTGACGACAGGGCCTATGGCTACACCTTC
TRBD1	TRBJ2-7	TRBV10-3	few	CAISEVQGAYEQYF	TGTGCCATCAGTGAGGTTCAGGGGGCCTACGAGCAGTACTTC
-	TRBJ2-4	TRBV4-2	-	CASSLERDPAKNIQYF	TGTGCCAGCAGCCTCGAGAGGGACCCAGCCAAAAACATTCAGTACTTC
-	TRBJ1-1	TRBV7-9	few	CATGTGNTEAFF	TGTGCCACCGGGACGGGGAACACTGAAGCTTTCTTT
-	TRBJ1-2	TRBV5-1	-	CASSLNAMRGYTF	TGCGCCAGCAGCTTGAACGCCATGCGGGGCTACACCTTC
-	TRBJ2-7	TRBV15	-	CATSKGGNREFYEQYF	TGTGCCACCAGTAAGGGGGGGAACAGGGAATTCTACGAGCAGTACTTC
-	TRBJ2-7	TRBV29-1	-	CSVEDGVGNEQYF	TGCAGCGTTGAAGATGGGGTGGGCAATGAGCAGTACTTC
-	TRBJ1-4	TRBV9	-	CASSQAPGTNEKLFF	TGTGCCAGCAGCCAGGCCCCGGGGACGAATGAAAAACTGTTTTTT
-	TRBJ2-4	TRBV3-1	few	CASSQGVGGLYF	TGTGCCAGCAGCCAAGGGGTAGGGGGTCTGTACTTC
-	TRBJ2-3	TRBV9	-	CASSVVDEGYFTDTQYF	TGTGCCAGCAGCGTAGTTGATGAAGGGTACTTCACAGATACGCAGTATTTT
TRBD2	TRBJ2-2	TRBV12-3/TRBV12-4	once	CASPPLAGTGELFF	TGTGCCAGCCCCCCACTAGCGGGGACCGGGGAGCTGTTTTTT
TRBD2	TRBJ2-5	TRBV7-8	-	CASSARRTSWAAETQYF	TGTGCCAGCAGCGCAAGGCGGACTAGCTGGGCGGCAGAGACCCAGTACTTC